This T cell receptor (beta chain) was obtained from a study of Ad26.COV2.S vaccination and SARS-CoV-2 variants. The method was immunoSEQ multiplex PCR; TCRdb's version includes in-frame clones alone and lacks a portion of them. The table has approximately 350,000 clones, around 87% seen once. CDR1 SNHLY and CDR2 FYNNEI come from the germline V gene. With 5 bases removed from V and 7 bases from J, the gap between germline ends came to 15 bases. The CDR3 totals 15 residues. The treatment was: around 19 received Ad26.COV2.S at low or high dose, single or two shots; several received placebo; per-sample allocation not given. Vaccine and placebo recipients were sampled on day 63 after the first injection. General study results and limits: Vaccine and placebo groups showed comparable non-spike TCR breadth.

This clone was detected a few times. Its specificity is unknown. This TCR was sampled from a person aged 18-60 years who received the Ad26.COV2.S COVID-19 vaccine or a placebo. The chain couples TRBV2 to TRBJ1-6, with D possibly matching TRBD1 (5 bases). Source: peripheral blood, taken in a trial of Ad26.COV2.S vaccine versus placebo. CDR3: CASSPGAGENSPLHF. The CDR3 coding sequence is TGTGCCAGCAGTCCTGGGGCAGGCGAGAATTCACCCCTCCACTTT.